Below are 15 T cell receptor beta chains sequenced from a single sample in a study of T cell repertoires in cytomegalovirus infection. No antigen has been identified for these receptors. TCRdb itself ran the reads through MiXCR, one entry per CDR3 protein. The sample records 160,000 or so distinct CDR3 sequences, 20% to 25% being singletons. This sample comprised CD8+ T cells from cultured PBMCs, obtained from culture after CMV antigen stimulation. These receptors were obtained from a human donor in good health (CMV status not recorded). Some clones in this sample may be carry-over from other donors' samples.

The J gene is TRBJ1-5, the V gene TRBV7-2, with D possibly being TRBD1 (5 bases). CDR1 is SGHTA, CDR2 FQGNSA, per germline. The V end lost 2 bases, the J end lost 0 bases, and 11 bases lay between the germline ends. There are 16 residues in the CDR3. Here the CDR3 DNA reads TGTGCCAGCAGCTTACAGGGCGGGAGTAGCAATCAGCCCCAGCATTTT. It specifies CASSLQGGSSNQPQHF.

This chain uses TRBV7-6 with TRBJ2-7; either TRBD1 or TRBD2 may supply D (7 bases each). V was trimmed by 7 bases and J by 0 bases, leaving 22 bases between them. The length of the CDR3 is 17 residues. Germline assignment: CDR1 SGHVS and CDR2 FNYEAQ. The CDR3 sequence: CASTPRGGGPGSYEQYF. The CDR3 DNA is TGTGCCAGCACCCCCAGGGGAGGGGGCCCGGGCTCCTACGAGCAGTACTTC.

This clonotype was found a few times. The rearrangement joins TRBV7-8 to TRBJ2-2; either TRBD1 or TRBD2 may fit D (6 bases each). Germline V gene sequence: CDR1 SGHVS, CDR2 FQNEAQ. The CDR3 is 16 residues long. Trimming pared 2 bases from V and 7 bases from J, leaving 17 bases between. CDR3 residues: CASSLRDKAGFGELFF. The CDR3 DNA reads as TGTGCCAGCAGCTTAAGGGACAAGGCGGGATTCGGGGAGCTGTTTTTT.

DNA of the CDR3: TGTGCCAGCAGCGTAAGGCTGTATCAAGAGACCCAGTACTTC. This codes for CASSVRLYQETQYF. The genes are TRBV7-2 and TRBJ2-5, with D unresolved. V lost 5 bases and J lost 2, with 12 bases in between. The CDR3 loop spans 14 amino acids. CDR1 is SGHTA and CDR2 is FQGNSA in the germline V gene.

The chain couples TRBV4-1 to TRBJ2-7; D perhaps matches TRBD1 (5 bases). The CDR3 contains 15 residues. CDR1 and CDR2 (germline): MGHRA, YSYEKL. Trimming pared 0 bases from V and 5 bases from J, leaving 14 bases between. The CDR3 is CASSQDITRRDEQYF. DNA of the CDR3: TGCGCCAGCAGCCAAGATATAACGCGCAGGGACGAGCAGTACTTC.

A few counts support this clonotype. The chain is built from TRBV7-6 and TRBJ1-5; 7 nucleotides line up with TRBD1. CDR1 and CDR2 from the germline V gene are SGHVS and FNYEAQ. V lost 11 bases to trimming and J lost 3 bases; unmatched junction nucleotides: 4. CDR3 length: 12 residues. This CDR3 is CADDRDNQPQHF. In nucleotides, the CDR3 is TGTGCCGATGACAGGGACAATCAGCCCCAGCATTTT.

The gene calls are TRBV7-6 and TRBJ2-1; a possible D gene is TRBD2 (7 bases). Germline V gives CDR1 SGHVS, CDR2 FNYEAQ. CDR3 length: 15 amino acids. Trimming cost V 5 bases and J 10 bases, with 21 bases left between them. CDR3 DNA sequence: TGTGCCAGCAGCCCCCCGGGGGGCTGGGCTGGGGAGCAGTTCTTC. This codes for CASSPPGGWAGEQFF.

This chain uses TRBV4-1 with TRBJ1-4; D possibly corresponds to TRBD1 (5 bases). This CDR3 region has 16 residues. The V end was cut by 0 bases, the J end by 8 bases, with 16 bases between. Germline assignment: CDR1 MGHRA and CDR2 YSYEKL. In DNA form, the CDR3 reads TGCGCCAGCAGCCAAGACGCCCCGGGACGGGAGGAAAAACTGTTTTTT. Its translation: CASSQDAPGREEKLFF.

In this sample, this clonotype turned up a few times. The chain couples TRBV7-8 to TRBJ1-5; TRBD1 is a possible D gene (5 bases). CDR1 is SGHVS, CDR2 FQNEAQ, per germline. The V end was cut by 2 bases, the J end by 6 bases, with 11 bases between. This CDR3 has 14 residues. As DNA, the CDR3 is TGTGCCAGCAGCTTACGACCCCAGGGTCAGCCCCAGCATTTT. It specifies CASSLRPQGQPQHF.

V and J are TRBV6-2 or TRBV6-3 and TRBJ1-5; the D is unclear. Trimming removed 2 bases from V and 0 bases from J, with 11 bases in between. This CDR3 is built from 16 residues. Germline loops: CDR1 MNHEY, CDR2 SVGEGT. The DNA of the CDR3 is TGTGCCAGCAGTTACACCCCGAGATCTAGCAATCAGCCCCAGCATTTT. Translated: CASSYTPRSSNQPQHF.

J is TRBJ1-2 and V is TRBV7-8, with D unclear. CDR3 length: 13 residues. V was cut by 1 base and J by 8 bases, with 11 bases left in between. Germline lookup yields CDR1 SGHVS and CDR2 FQNEAQ. In nucleotides, the CDR3 is TGTGCCAGCAGCTTAGTTTTGAACAACGGCTACACCTTC. Translating gives CASSLVLNNGYTF.

This clonotype was detected ten times or more. V usage is TRBV7-9 and J usage is TRBJ2-7; no definite D call. The CDR3 runs 10 residues. V lost 5 bases to trimming and J lost 4 bases, with 3 bases between them. Germline V lookup: CDR1 SEHNR, CDR2 FQNEAQ (reference sequence). CDR3 sequence: CASSGYEQYF. The CDR3 bases are TGTGCCAGCAGCGGGTACGAGCAGTACTTC.

The chain has TRBV7-6 and TRBJ2-7; D tentatively reads TRBD1 or TRBD2 (5 bases each). The CDR3 is 16 amino acids. V shed 2 bases and J shed 4 bases, with 18 bases lying between them. Germline loops: CDR1 SGHVS, CDR2 FNYEAQ. The CDR3 protein is CASSLKPREGSYEQYF. Here the CDR3 DNA reads TGTGCCAGCAGCTTAAAACCCAGGGAAGGGAGTTACGAGCAGTACTTC.

This sequence joins TRBV27 and TRBJ2-1; 7 nucleotides agree with TRBD1. The V gene's germline CDR1 is MNHEY and CDR2 SMNVEV (reference sequence). With 5 bases clipped from V and 3 bases from J, the junction kept 10 bases outside the gene matches. This CDR3 spans 16 amino acids. The CDR3 DNA reads TGTGCCAGCAGTGTCACTCTCTACAGGGGCTACAATGAGCAGTTCTTC. Amino acids: CASSVTLYRGYNEQFF.

The chain joins TRBV20-1 to TRBJ1-6; a possible D gene is TRBD1 (6 bases). The V gene lost 6 bases and the J gene lost 6 bases, with 21 bases spanning the gap. The CDR3 totals 16 residues. CDR1 is DFQATT and CDR2 is SNEGSKA in the germline V gene (reference sequence). The CDR3 DNA sequence: TGCAGTGCCCTACCCCCCCTACAGGGCCTTAATTCACCCCTCCACTTT. It yields the protein CSALPPLQGLNSPLHF.